This T cell receptor beta chain was sequenced for a study of blood T cell repertoires in COVID-19. Study-wide background: Material from acute and convalescent COVID-19 was sourced from the United States, Italy and Spain. Nucleic acid was either cDNA or gDNA, and it came from T cells, B-cell-depleted T cells, or PBMCs.

Germline values: CDR1 SNHLY, CDR2 FYNNEI. J was trimmed by 0 bases and V by 2 bases; bases with no gene match: 10. The CDR3 contains 19 residues. As originally analysed: Amplification of reference gene primers was used by the study to estimate nucleated cell counts. The repertoire was sequenced with immunoSEQ multiplex PCR; TCRdb's copy has only in-frame clones and lacks some. V, J and clone size are taken as reported in that table, and D and trimming were inferred from the DNA itself. The repertoire holds roughly 300,000 clones, with roughly nine tenths as singletons. Patients at the Seattle site were enrolled during active infection and followed longitudinally.

The chain recombines TRBV2 with TRBJ2-6, with 7 bases that match TRBD1. Sequenced material: peripheral blood. The sequence derives from a woman between 25 and 40 years old with COVID-19, enrolled during active disease. For the CDR3, the DNA is TGTGCCAGCAGTGAATCTGGGACAGCTATGTACTCTGGGGCCAACGTCCTGACTTTC. Protein: CASSESGTAMYSGANVLTF. The variable domain in full, with the rest retrieved from reference TRBV2 and TRBJ2-6, is EPEVTQTPSHQVTQMGQEVILRCVPISNHLYFYWYRQILGQKVEFLVSFYNNEISEKSEIFDDQFSVERPDGSNFTLKIRSTKLEDSAMYFCASSESGTAMYSGANVLTFGAGSRLTVL.